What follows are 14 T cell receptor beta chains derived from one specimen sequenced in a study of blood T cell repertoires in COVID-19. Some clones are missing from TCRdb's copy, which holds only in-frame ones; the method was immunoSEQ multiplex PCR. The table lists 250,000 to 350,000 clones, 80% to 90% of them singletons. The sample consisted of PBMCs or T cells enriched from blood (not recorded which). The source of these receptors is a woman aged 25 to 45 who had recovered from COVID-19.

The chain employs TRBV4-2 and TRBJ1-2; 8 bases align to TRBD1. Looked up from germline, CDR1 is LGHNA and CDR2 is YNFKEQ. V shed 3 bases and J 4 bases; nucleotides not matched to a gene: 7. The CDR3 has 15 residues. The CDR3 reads CASSQGQDVSYGYTF. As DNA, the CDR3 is TGTGCCAGCAGCCAGGGACAGGATGTCTCCTATGGCTACACCTTC.

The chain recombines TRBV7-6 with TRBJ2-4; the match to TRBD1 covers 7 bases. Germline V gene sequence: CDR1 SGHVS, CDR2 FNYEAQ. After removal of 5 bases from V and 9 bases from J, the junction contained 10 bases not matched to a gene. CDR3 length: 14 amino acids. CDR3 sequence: CASSRRQGSRIQYF. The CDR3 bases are TGTGCCAGCAGCCGACGACAGGGATCGCGCATTCAGTACTTC.

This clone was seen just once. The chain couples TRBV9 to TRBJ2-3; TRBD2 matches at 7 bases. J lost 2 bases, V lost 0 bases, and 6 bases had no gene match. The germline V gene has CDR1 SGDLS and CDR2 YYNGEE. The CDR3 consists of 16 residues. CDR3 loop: CASSVGLAEITDTQYF. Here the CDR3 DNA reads TGTGCCAGCAGCGTAGGACTAGCTGAAATCACAGATACGCAGTATTTT.

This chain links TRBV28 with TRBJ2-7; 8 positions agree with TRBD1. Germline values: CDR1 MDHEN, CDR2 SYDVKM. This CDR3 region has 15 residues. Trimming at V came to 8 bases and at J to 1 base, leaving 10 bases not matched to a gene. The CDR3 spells CASGTGPTWSYEQYF. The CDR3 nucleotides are TGTGCCAGCGGGACAGGTCCCACCTGGTCCTACGAGCAGTACTTC.

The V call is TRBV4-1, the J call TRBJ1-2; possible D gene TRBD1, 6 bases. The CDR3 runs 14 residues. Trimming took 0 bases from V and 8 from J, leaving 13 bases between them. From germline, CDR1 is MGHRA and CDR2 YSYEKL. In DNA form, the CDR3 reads TGCGCCAGCAGCCAAGAGGTTCAGGGGAAAGGCTACACCTTC. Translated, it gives CASSQEVQGKGYTF.

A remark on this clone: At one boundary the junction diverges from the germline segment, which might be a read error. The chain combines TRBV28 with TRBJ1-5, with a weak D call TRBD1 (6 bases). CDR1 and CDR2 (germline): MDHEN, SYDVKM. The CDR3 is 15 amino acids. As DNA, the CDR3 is TGTGCCAGCAGTTTACCAACAGGGTACGGCCAGCTCCAGCATTTT. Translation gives CASSLPTGYGQLQHF.

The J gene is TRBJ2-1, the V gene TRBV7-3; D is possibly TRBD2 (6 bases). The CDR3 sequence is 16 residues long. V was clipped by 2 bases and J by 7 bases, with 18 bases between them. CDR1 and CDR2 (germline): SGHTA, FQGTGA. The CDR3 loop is CASSLLATSGWNEQFF. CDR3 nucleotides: TGTGCCAGCAGCTTATTAGCGACTAGTGGGTGGAATGAGCAGTTCTTC.

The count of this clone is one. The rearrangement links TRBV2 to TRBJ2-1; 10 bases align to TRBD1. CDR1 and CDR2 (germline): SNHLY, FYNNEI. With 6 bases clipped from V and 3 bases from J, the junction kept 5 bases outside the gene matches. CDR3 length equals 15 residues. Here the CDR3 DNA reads TGTGCCAGCAGGACGGACAGGGGGGGCTACAATGAGCAGTTCTTC. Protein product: CASRTDRGGYNEQFF.

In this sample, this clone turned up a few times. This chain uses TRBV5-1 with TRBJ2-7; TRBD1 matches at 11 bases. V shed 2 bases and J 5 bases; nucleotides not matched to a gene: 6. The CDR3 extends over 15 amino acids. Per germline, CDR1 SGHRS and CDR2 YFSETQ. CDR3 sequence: CASSLRGQGDHEQYF. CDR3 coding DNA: TGCGCCAGCAGCTTAAGGGGACAGGGGGATCACGAGCAGTACTTC.

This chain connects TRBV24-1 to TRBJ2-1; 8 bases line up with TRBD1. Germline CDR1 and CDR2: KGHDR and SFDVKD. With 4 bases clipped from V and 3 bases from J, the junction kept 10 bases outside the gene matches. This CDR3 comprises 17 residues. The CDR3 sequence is CATSERTGKGGYNEQFF. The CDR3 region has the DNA TGTGCCACCAGTGAGCGGACAGGGAAAGGTGGCTACAATGAGCAGTTCTTC.

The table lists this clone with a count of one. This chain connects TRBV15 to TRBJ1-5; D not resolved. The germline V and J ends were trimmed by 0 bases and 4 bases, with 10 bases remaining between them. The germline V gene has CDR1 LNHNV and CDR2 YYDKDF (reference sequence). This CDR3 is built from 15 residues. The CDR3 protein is CATSRESVLNQPQHF. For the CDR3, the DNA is TGTGCCACCAGCAGAGAATCGGTGTTAAATCAGCCCCAGCATTTT.

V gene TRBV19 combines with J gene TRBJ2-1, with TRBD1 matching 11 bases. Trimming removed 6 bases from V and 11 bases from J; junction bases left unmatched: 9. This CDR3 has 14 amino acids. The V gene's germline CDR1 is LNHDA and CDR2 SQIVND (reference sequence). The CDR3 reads CASRARDRGSQQFF. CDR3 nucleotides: TGTGCCAGTAGAGCCCGGGACAGGGGGAGTCAGCAGTTCTTC.

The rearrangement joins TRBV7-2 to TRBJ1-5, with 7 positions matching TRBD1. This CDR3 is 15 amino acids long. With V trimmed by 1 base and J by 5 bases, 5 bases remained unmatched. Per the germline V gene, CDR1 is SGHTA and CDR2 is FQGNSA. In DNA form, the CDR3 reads TGTGCCAGCAGCTTAGATATCAGGGGGTATCAGCCCCAGCATTTT. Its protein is CASSLDIRGYQPQHF.

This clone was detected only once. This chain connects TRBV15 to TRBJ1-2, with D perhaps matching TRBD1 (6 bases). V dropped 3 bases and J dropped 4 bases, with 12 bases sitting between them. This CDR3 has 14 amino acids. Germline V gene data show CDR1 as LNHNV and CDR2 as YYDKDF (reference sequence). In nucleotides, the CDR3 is TGTGCCACCAGCAGCACCAGGGGAAGCTATGGCTACACCTTC. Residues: CATSSTRGSYGYTF.